The rows below give T cell receptor beta chains drawn from one sample of a study of cytomegalovirus exposure and HLA in healthy donors. Some clones are missing from TCRdb's copy, which holds only in-frame ones; the method was immunoSEQ multiplex PCR. The profile shows roughly 180,000 clones, 75% to 85% of them singletons. The sequenced sample consisted of PBMCs. Receptors originate from a woman in her 30s in good health and CMV-seropositive. CDR3s include the opening cysteine and the closing phenylalanine or tryptophan. The D gene is left open where the match is weak. The listing skips clone size in some rows; elsewhere it reads once, few, many or a size class.

TRBV5-1	TRBJ1-5	.	.	TGCGCCAGCAGCTTGGAGGGGGTAGGCGGTCAGCCCCAGCATTTT	CASSLEGVGGQPQHF
TRBV6-5	TRBJ2-7	TRBD2	.	TGTGCCAGCAGCCTTAGCGGGAGTCTGGGCGAGCAGTACTTC	CASSLSGSLGEQYF
TRBV29-1	TRBJ2-3	.	.	TGCAGCGTTGAAGGGGGCCAGGGCACAGATACGCAGTATTTT	CSVEGGQGTDTQYF
TRBV10-3	TRBJ2-1	TRBD2	few	TGTGCCACCCTAGAGGGCGGGGGGTACAATGAGCAGTTCTTC	CATLEGGGYNEQFF
TRBV6-5	TRBJ2-7	.	.	TGTGCCAGCAGTTCCCCAAACTACGAGCAGTACTTC	CASSSPNYEQYF
TRBV7-2	TRBJ2-1	.	.	TGTGCCAGCAGCTGGGGCCGGGACTCAAGCAATGAGCAGTTCTTC	CASSWGRDSSNEQFF
TRBV5-1	TRBJ1-1	.	medium-sized	TGCGCCAGCAGCTTGGAAGGGCAGGGCACGAACACTGAAGCTTTCTTT	CASSLEGQGTNTEAFF
TRBV6-6	TRBJ1-1	.	few	TGTGCCAGCAGAATTGCCCCGAGCACTGAAGCTTTCTTT	CASRIAPSTEAFF
TRBV4-2	TRBJ2-7	TRBD2	.	TGTGCCAGCAGCCCCGGGACTAGCTCCTACGAGCAGTACTTC	CASSPGTSSYEQYF
TRBV27	TRBJ2-5	TRBD2	once	TGTGCCAGCAGTAGGCTAGCGGGGTTCCAAGAGACCCAGTACTTC	CASSRLAGFQETQYF